These 27 T cell receptor beta chains came from one sample sequenced in a study of T cells after yellow fever vaccination. TCRdb redid the calling of the 5' RACE reads with MiXCR, one entry per CDR3 protein. The sample consists of about 320,000 distinct CDR3 sequences, 3.5% to 4.5% of them appearing once. The sequencing here drew on PBMCs, taken 15 days after the yellow fever booster vaccination. The receptor set was obtained from a man younger than 35 who received the YFV17D yellow fever vaccine.

This clonotype was counted at least ten times. V is TRBV29-1 and J is TRBJ2-3; TRBD2 is a possible D gene (6 bases). Between the trimmed V and J ends, which lost 4 bases and 2 bases, there was a span of 10 bases. The CDR3 spans 13 residues. The V gene's germline CDR1 is SQVTM and CDR2 ANQGSEA. The CDR3 coding sequence is TGCAGCGTTGCGGCTAGCGCCACAGATACGCAGTATTTT. Translating it yields CSVAASATDTQYF.

Only a few counts were recorded for this clonotype. The rearrangement joins TRBV5-1 to TRBJ1-4; TRBD1 aligns across 7 bases. CDR1 and CDR2 from the germline V gene are SGHRS and YFSETQ. The CDR3 runs 18 residues. With 4 bases clipped from V and 2 bases from J, the junction kept 14 bases outside the gene matches. The DNA for the CDR3 is TGCGCCAGCAGCCCGACCACAGGGGCGCGGGTTACTAATGAAAAACTGTTTTTT. Its translation: CASSPTTGARVTNEKLFF.

This clonotype was detected ten times or more. The rearrangement joins TRBV18 to TRBJ2-1; D is ambiguous. Germline V gene sequence: CDR1 KGHSH, CDR2 LQKENI. Trimming shortened V by 2 bases and J by 4 bases, and 3 bases separated the two germline ends. The CDR3 is made up of 12 amino acids. The CDR3 sequence: CASSPGYNEQFF. CDR3 bases: TGTGCCAGCTCACCAGGATACAATGAGCAGTTCTTC.

This clonotype appeared many times. The chain carries TRBV12-3 or TRBV12-4 and TRBJ1-1; D not certain. Trimming stripped 5 bases from V and 10 bases from J, with 11 bases between. The CDR3 runs to 11 residues. The CDR3 sequence: CASSPYTGAFF. Written as DNA, the CDR3 is TGTGCCAGCAGTCCATACACGGGAGCTTTCTTT.

This clonotype was seen ten or more times. This chain connects TRBV10-3 to TRBJ2-5; 9 positions match TRBD2. The CDR3 is made up of 17 amino acids. The J segment lost 3 bases and the V segment lost 2 bases, leaving 10 bases of the junction unmatched. Germline CDR1 and CDR2: ENHRY and SYGVKD. The CDR3 spells CAISEALSAGGKETQYF. The CDR3 DNA reads TGTGCCATCAGTGAGGCCCTATCAGCGGGGGGAAAAGAGACCCAGTACTTC.

This clonotype was recorded at least ten times. This sequence joins TRBV4-1 and TRBJ1-2; 7 bases agree with TRBD1. The CDR3 sequence is 17 residues long. V lost 2 bases, J lost 8 bases, and 17 bases stayed unmatched. CDR1 MGHRA and CDR2 YSYEKL come from the germline V gene. CDR3 sequence reads: CASSQPTRRQGLRGYTF. The CDR3 DNA sequence: TGCGCCAGCAGCCAACCTACCCGTCGACAGGGACTGAGGGGCTACACCTTC.

There are many counts of this clonotype. The rearrangement links TRBV6-5 to TRBJ2-3; the D gene is possibly TRBD1 (5 bases). Between the trimmed V and J ends, which lost 6 bases and 1 base, there was a span of 14 bases. The CDR3 runs to 15 residues. Germline CDR1 and CDR2: MNHEY and SVGAGI. CDR3 in amino acids: CASSNLGAGTDTQYF. CDR3 sequence (DNA): TGTGCCAGCAGCAACCTAGGGGCTGGCACAGATACGCAGTATTTT.

The table lists this clonotype with a few counts. J is TRBJ1-4 and V is TRBV7-9; D unclear. The CDR3 has 14 amino acids. Germline CDR1 reads SEHNR; CDR2 reads FQNEAQ (reference sequence). Between the trimmed V and J ends, which lost 1 base and 8 bases, there was a span of 11 bases. The CDR3 region has the DNA TGTGCCAGCAGCTTAGGCGGTCCTCGCGAAAAACTGTTTTTT. Translating gives CASSLGGPREKLFF.

This clonotype was found a few times. This chain joins TRBV3-1 and TRBJ2-3; 8 bases agree with TRBD1. Germline-derived CDR1 and CDR2 are LGHDT and YNNKEL (reference sequence). CDR3 length: 19 residues. V shed 1 base, J shed 4 bases, and the junction held 16 bases outside the gene matches. The CDR3 region is CASSQVRLGDRRKADTQYF. CDR3 DNA: TGTGCCAGCAGCCAAGTAAGGTTGGGGGACAGGAGGAAAGCAGATACGCAGTATTTT.

The sample holds many counts of this clonotype. The rearrangement links TRBV6-5 to TRBJ2-3, with D perhaps TRBD1 (7 bases). Looked up from germline, CDR1 is MNHEY and CDR2 is SVGAGI. The CDR3 has 17 amino acids. V shed 0 bases and J shed 7 bases, with 20 bases lying between them. The CDR3 DNA reads TGTGCCAGCAGTTACTCACCGACTCGGGCAGGGGGGAATACGCAGTATTTT. It codes for CASSYSPTRAGGNTQYF.

At least ten counts were recorded for this clonotype. V and J are TRBV4-1 and TRBJ2-7, with no clear D. CDR1 MGHRA and CDR2 YSYEKL come from the germline V gene. The length of the CDR3 is 14 residues. V shed 1 base and J shed 2 bases, with 9 bases lying between them. The CDR3 region has the DNA TGCGCCAGCAGCCAAGGAGGTTCCCCCTACGAGCAGTACTTC. It codes for CASSQGGSPYEQYF.

The rearrangement links TRBV4-1 to TRBJ1-2; TRBD1 matches 10 bases. The CDR3 contains 15 residues. Germline CDR1 MGHRA, CDR2 YSYEKL. With V trimmed by 5 bases and J by 2 bases, 5 bases remained unmatched. The CDR3 coding sequence is TGCGCCAGCAGCGTTCCGGGACAGGGGAACTATGGCTACACCTTC. This codes for CASSVPGQGNYGYTF.

This clonotype was counted at least ten times. This rearrangement joins TRBV6-6 to TRBJ1-3; TRBD1 is a possible D gene (5 bases). The germline V and J ends were trimmed by 6 bases and 3 bases, with 15 bases remaining between them. CDR1 and CDR2 from the germline V gene are MNHNY and SVGAGI (reference sequence). The CDR3 is made up of 15 amino acids. This CDR3 reads CASSDSDSFGNTIYF. The CDR3 bases are TGTGCCAGCAGCGACTCTGACAGTTTTGGAAACACCATATATTTT.

The chain uses TRBV10-3 and TRBJ1-5; D is perhaps TRBD1 (5 bases). The germline CDR1 and CDR2 sequences are ENHRY and SYGVKD. CDR3 length: 15 amino acids. The V gene lost 0 bases and the J gene lost 6 bases, with 12 bases spanning the gap. CDR3 nucleotides: TGTGCCATCAGTGAGTCGGGGCAGTCCAGTCAGCCCCAGCATTTT. Protein: CAISESGQSSQPQHF.

This clonotype turned up a few times. The V gene is TRBV20-1, the J gene TRBJ2-3; D is possibly TRBD2 (6 bases). Trimming took off 6 bases at V and 14 bases at J, with 18 bases between the two ends. Germline CDR1 DFQATT, CDR2 SNEGSKA (reference sequence). The CDR3 is made up of 11 amino acids. This CDR3 reads CSAPTGRGLYF. CDR3 bases: TGCAGTGCCCCAACCGGGCGGGGTCTGTATTTT.

V and J are TRBV29-1 and TRBJ2-7; 9 bases match TRBD2. Germline-derived CDR1 and CDR2 are SQVTM and ANQGSEA. V was pared by 4 bases and J by 0 bases, with 4 bases of the junction left unmatched. There are 14 residues in the CDR3. The CDR3 is CSVVSGGNSYEQYV. Here the CDR3 DNA reads TGCAGCGTTGTGAGCGGGGGGAACTCCTACGAGCAGTACGTC.

This clonotype was counted ten times or more. The CDR3 nucleotides are TGTGCCAGCAGTGACGGACACCGGGACGAAAATGAGCAGTTCTTC. Translating it yields CASSDGHRDENEQFF. The rearrangement joins TRBV6-1 to TRBJ2-1; D possibly uses TRBD1 or TRBD2 (5 bases each). V was pared by 3 bases and J by 7 bases, with 16 bases between. CDR1 and CDR2 (germline): MNHNS, SASEGT. The CDR3 is 15 residues long.

This rearrangement joins TRBV4-3 to TRBJ1-2, with 8 bases fitting TRBD1. V was clipped by 5 bases and J by 8 bases; unmatched bases: 10. Germline assignment: CDR1 LGHNA and CDR2 YSLEER. This CDR3 has 14 residues. CDR3 sequence: CASSFDQGAEGYTF. CDR3 sequence (DNA): TGCGCCAGCAGCTTTGATCAGGGGGCAGAGGGCTACACCTTC.

This clonotype was observed at least ten times. This chain joins TRBV6-1 and TRBJ2-7; tentatively, D is TRBD2 (6 bases). The CDR3 is made up of 14 amino acids. The germline gives CDR1 MNHNS, CDR2 SASEGT. The CDR3, as DNA: TGTGCCAGCAGTGAAGGGGCAAAGGGGACTCCTAATCGGGTC. Protein: CASSEGAKGTPNRV.

This clonotype was recorded a few times. This sequence joins TRBV19 and TRBJ2-3; tentatively, D is TRBD1 (5 bases). Per the germline V gene, CDR1 is LNHDA and CDR2 is SQIVND (reference sequence). This CDR3 comprises 15 residues. V lost 3 bases to trimming and J lost 4 bases, with 14 bases between them. In nucleotides, the CDR3 is TGTGCCAGTAGTATTCTGGGGCGCGCCGCAGATACGCAGTATTTT. Protein sequence: CASSILGRAADTQYF.

The chain recombines TRBV20-1 with TRBJ2-7, with D perhaps TRBD1 (5 bases). CDR3 length equals 14 residues. The germline gives CDR1 DFQATT, CDR2 SNEGSKA (reference sequence). V dropped 2 bases and J dropped 1 base, with 12 bases sitting between them. CDR3 DNA: TGCAGTGCTAGACCCAACGGACATTCCTACGAGCAGTACTTC. Protein product: CSARPNGHSYEQYF.

This clonotype was seen ten or more times. The chain uses TRBV7-2 and TRBJ2-3; TRBD2 matches 14 bases. From germline, CDR1 is SGHTA and CDR2 FQGNSA. There are 15 residues in the CDR3. The V segment lost 11 bases and the J segment 5 bases; nucleotides outside the gene matches: 9. CDR3 region: CAGRLAGGQVDTQYF. In DNA, the CDR3 is TGTGCCGGTCGACTAGCGGGGGGGCAGGTAGATACGCAGTATTTT.

The table lists this clonotype with many counts. The CDR3 reads CASSQETGNTIYF. The CDR3 DNA reads TGCGCCAGCAGCCAAGAAACTGGAAACACCATATATTTT. The rearrangement links TRBV4-3 to TRBJ1-3; D not certain. The CDR3 is 13 amino acids. Germline V gene data show CDR1 as LGHNA and CDR2 as YSLEER. V dropped 0 bases and J dropped 2 bases, with 2 bases sitting between them.

This clonotype was detected a few times. This rearrangement joins TRBV12-3 or TRBV12-4 to TRBJ2-3, with 7 bases identical to TRBD2. Unmatched junction bases numbered 13, after V lost 0 bases and J lost 4 bases. The CDR3 runs 18 residues. CDR3 nucleotides: TGTGCCAGCAGTTTAGCGCTTTTTTACGGGGGGAAGGCAGATACGCAGTATTTT. This gives the protein CASSLALFYGGKADTQYF.

This clonotype has a count of ten or more. The chain joins TRBV6-1 to TRBJ2-7, with D tentatively TRBD1 (5 bases). The CDR3 totals 13 residues. Trimming stripped 5 bases from V and 5 bases from J, with 13 bases between. Germline V gives CDR1 MNHNS, CDR2 SASEGT. The CDR3 bases are TGTGCCAGCAGTTACCAGGGTATCCACGAGCAGTACGTC. It specifies CASSYQGIHEQYV.

This clonotype was detected only a few times. The rearrangement links TRBV9 to TRBJ2-3; either TRBD1 or TRBD2 may fit D (6 bases each). The CDR3 runs to 13 residues. Germline V gene lookup returns CDR1 SGDLS and CDR2 YYNGEE. V was clipped by 8 bases and J by 1 base, with 11 bases between them. CDR3: CARRGEGTDTQYF. For the CDR3, the DNA is TGTGCCAGAAGGGGGGAGGGCACAGATACGCAGTATTTT.

This clonotype has more than one count but fewer than ten. The chain has TRBV5-4 and TRBJ2-7, with 8 bases matching TRBD2. V lost 5 bases and J lost 2; bases outside the gene matches: 12. The CDR3 extends over 16 amino acids. Germline V gene sequence: CDR1 SGHNT, CDR2 YYREEE (reference sequence). CDR3 residues: CASSSGGTRGTYEQYV. The CDR3 coding sequence is TGTGCCAGCAGTTCGGGGGGGACTAGAGGAACCTACGAGCAGTACGTC.